The entry below gives a single TCR beta chain sequence along with its context. Its antigen remains unidentified. Base qualities are not recorded, but no much larger clone differs from it by a single base. The donors were included in the validation cohort of 120 subjects, a group kept apart from the roughly 700-subject first cohort. The data originate from a study of cytomegalovirus exposure and HLA in healthy donors (dated by TCRdb to 2016 to 2017). Concerning the study at large: The roughly 650 repertoires of the first cohort and the 120 validation repertoires were produced on the same platform, according to a later analysis. To predict cytomegalovirus infection status, the study combined high-throughput TCR immunosequencing, statistical association of individual TCRs with disease status, and machine learning. Besides the first cohort of 666 subjects, a separate validation cohort made up of some 110 different subjects was used. The aim of the study was to test whether cataloging public T cell receptors could identify signatures of past pathogen exposure. Findings and caveats that apply to the study as a whole: The study listed 150 to 200 TCR beta chains as associated with cytomegalovirus. The authors suggested that the approach could potentially be extended to other disease states and immunological phenotypes. Subsequent analysis determined that TCRs grouped into clusters in the first cohort also showed a tendency toward co-occurrence across the 120 or so validation repertoires, and 85% to 95% of cluster scores exceeded 0. Most TCR sequences were seen in very few donors, while some public TCRs were found in many individuals. In vitro tests confirmed that a few of the cytomegalovirus-associated TCR beta chains recognize cytomegalovirus antigens. The classifier was reported to diagnose cytomegalovirus status with high specificity and sensitivity in both the original cohort and the validation cohort. The validation cohort had no HLA typing available for a later analysis, so co-occurrence within that cohort was assessed over all 120 or so repertoires.

Trimming takes 3 bases from V and 0 bases from J, and the germline ends sit 6 bases apart. From its cysteine to its phenylalanine, the CDR3 spans 14 amino acids. Only CDR3 DNA is held: 42 bases, read in frame from base 1. Via the germline V gene, CDR1 is SNHLY and CDR2 FYNNEI. The protocol used for the library was the immunoSEQ multiplex PCR assay. The study's processing was this. A statistical classification framework was built to diagnose cytomegalovirus status from the catalog of TCR beta chain sequences. Sourced from immuneACCESS, this table was stored by TCRdb with only in-frame sequences that have V and J called. A share of the clones is absent; for the studies checked, an unresolved V gene accounts for under half, and the remainder has no known explanation. The V and J calls and clone size were taken over from that table, and D and trimming were inferred from the DNA. The sample includes over 120,000 clones, with about 94% observed a single time. Less than 2% of the sample comes from the top ten.

The sequenced sample was PBMCs. This clonotype was obtained from a man aged 18-30 years in good health and CMV-seropositive. The chain links TRBV2 with TRBJ1-3; confidence is insufficient to name the D gene. DNA sequence: TGTGCCAGCAGTGACCAGATCTCTGGAAACACCATATATTTT. Translated, this is CASSDQISGNTIYF.